The 9 T cell receptor beta chains listed next were all sequenced from one sample in a study of T cell clones after liver transplantation. Data came from immunoSEQ multiplex PCR; TCRdb stores just in-frame clones and leaves some out. Among tens of thousands of clones listed, over 80% were seen once. This material consisted of CD4+ T cells from blood, taken at the 22-month timepoint. These receptor sequences come from a human patient who received a liver transplant. Some of the T cells may derive from the graft donor.

The rearrangement links TRBV4-2 to TRBJ2-5; 9 positions agree with TRBD2. Germline V lookup: CDR1 LGHNA, CDR2 YNFKEQ. This CDR3 spans 15 amino acids. The V gene end was trimmed by 1 base and the J gene end by 3 bases; junction bases not matched to a gene: 3. The CDR3 spells CASSQASGAKETQYF. CDR3 coding DNA: TGTGCCAGCAGCCAAGCTAGCGGGGCGAAAGAGACCCAGTACTTC.

The CDR3 spells CASSEPNRGKTEAFF. The CDR3 coding sequence is TGTGCCAGCAGTGAACCTAACAGGGGAAAGACTGAAGCTTTCTTT. The chain employs TRBV25-1 and TRBJ1-1, with 7 bases identical to TRBD1. Trimming took 2 bases from V and 5 from J; bases not matched to a gene: 8. CDR1 is MGHDK, CDR2 SYGVNS, per germline. CDR3 length: 15 residues.

The V and J genes are TRBV7-2 and TRBJ2-7, with 9 bases identical to TRBD2. The trim removed 6 bases at V and 3 bases at J, leaving 3 bases unmatched. CDR1 SGHTA and CDR2 FQGNSA come from the germline V gene. The CDR3 covers 13 residues. This CDR3 reads CASSQTSGYEQYF. CDR3 coding DNA: TGTGCCAGCAGTCAGACTAGCGGCTACGAGCAGTACTTC.

V and J are TRBV5-5 and TRBJ2-7; TRBD2 aligns across 9 bases. Trimming removed 4 bases from V and 7 bases from J; junction bases left unmatched: 15. The CDR3 consists of 16 residues. Germline V gives CDR1 SGHKS, CDR2 YYEKEE (reference sequence). The CDR3 spells CASSGRSGVSGREQYF. The DNA of the CDR3 is TGTGCCAGCAGCGGAAGATCAGGGGTAAGCGGGAGGGAGCAGTACTTC.

V usage is TRBV4-2 and J usage is TRBJ1-4, with D possibly matching TRBD1 (6 bases). CDR1 is LGHNA, CDR2 YNFKEQ, per germline. The CDR3 length is 17 residues. V dropped 0 bases and J dropped 5 bases, with 16 bases sitting between them. CDR3 sequence: CASSQDYPGGQNEKLFF. CDR3 DNA sequence: TGTGCCAGCAGCCAAGATTACCCAGGAGGACAGAATGAAAAACTGTTTTTT.

The CDR3 nucleotides are TGTGCCAGCAGTGGGCAGACCTACGAGCAGTACTTC. Translating it yields CASSGQTYEQYF. The chain links TRBV2 to TRBJ2-7; D remains unclear. This CDR3 is 12 amino acids long. The germline V and J ends were trimmed by 4 bases and 2 bases, with 6 bases remaining between them. Looked up from germline, CDR1 is SNHLY and CDR2 is FYNNEI.

The genes are TRBV5-1 and TRBJ2-1; TRBD2 aligns across 13 bases. Trimming took 2 bases from V and 9 from J; bases not matched to a gene: 5. The CDR3 is 15 residues long. Germline-derived CDR1 and CDR2 are SGHRS and YFSETQ. Here the CDR3 DNA reads TGCGCCAGCAGCTTAAGGACTAGCGGGAGTCGTGAGCAGTTCTTC. Translation: CASSLRTSGSREQFF.

The chain carries TRBV6-5 and TRBJ2-2; D may be TRBD1 (5 bases). The CDR3 contains 13 residues. The ends were cut back, 6 bases at V and 3 bases at J, with 8 bases in the middle. Germline V CDR1 and CDR2: MNHEY, SVGAGI. DNA for the CDR3: TGTGCCAGCAGGGCAGGGTACACCGGGGAGCTGTTTTTT. It encodes CASRAGYTGELFF.

Only one count was recorded for this clone. The chain links TRBV19 to TRBJ1-1, with a tentative D call TRBD1 (6 bases). This CDR3 has 13 residues. The germline V gene encodes CDR1 LNHDA and CDR2 SQIVND (reference sequence). The V end lost 8 bases, the J end lost 0 bases, and 10 bases lay between the germline ends. CDR3 in amino acids: CASQGRVNTEAFF. The CDR3 DNA is TGTGCCAGTCAGGGGAGGGTGAACACTGAAGCTTTCTTT.